This T cell receptor (beta chain) originates from a study of CD8+ T cells in alopecia areata. V was shortened by 4 bases and J by 4 bases, with 10 bases between the two germline ends. The germline V gene encodes CDR1 SQVTM and CDR2 ANQGSEA. The CDR3 has 12 amino acids. This clone was counted only a few times. Isolated RNA was reverse transcribed into cDNA used as the sequencing template. Profiled with immunoSEQ multiplex PCR; TCRdb holds only in-frame clones, not every one. The repertoire holds about 180,000 clones, with around 50% as singletons. Researchers took lesional scalp punch biopsies and peripheral blood from people who were alopecia areata patients.

J is TRBJ1-2 and V is TRBV29-1; D is perhaps TRBD1 (6 bases). The sequence was collected from a human donor with alopecia areata. Sequencing used CD4+ T cells sorted from blood, obtained at week 0. The CDR3 DNA reads as TGCAGCGTTGTCCAGGGGTCCTATGGCTACACCTTC. Amino acid sequence: CSVVQGSYGYTF.